A selection of T cell receptor beta chains follows, all from one sample in a study of OX40 agonist ivuxolimab in advanced cancers. The protocol was immunoSEQ multiplex PCR, while the TCRdb copy is restricted to in-frame clones and leaves out a portion. This table has 45,000 to 50,000 clones, 70% to 90% appearing once. Sequences were derived from CD4+ or CD8+ T cells sorted from blood, sampled in a trial of the OX40 agonist ivuxolimab. These TCRs come from an adult with an advanced solid tumor such as melanoma, head and neck, liver or kidney cancer. CDR3s include the opening cysteine and the closing phenylalanine or tryptophan. The D gene is left open where the match is weak. Clone sizes are given selectively: once, few, many, or a class where the clone is expanded.

clone_size: NA; v_call: TRBV7-6; j_call: TRBJ2-1; d_call: NA; cdr3_nt: TGTGCCAGCAGCTCCGTATCGAGCTCCTACAATGAGCAGTTCTTC; cdr3_aa: CASSSVSSSYNEQFF
clone_size: NA; v_call: TRBV7-3; j_call: TRBJ2-7; d_call: NA; cdr3_nt: TGTGCCAGCAGCTTAGGGATCGAATACGAGCAGTACTTC; cdr3_aa: CASSLGIEYEQYF
clone_size: NA; v_call: TRBV5-8; j_call: TRBJ2-4; d_call: NA; cdr3_nt: TGTGCCAGCAGCTTGGGGGAACGGGCGGCCAAAAACATTCAGTACTTC; cdr3_aa: CASSLGERAAKNIQYF
clone_size: NA; v_call: TRBV5-1; j_call: TRBJ1-2; d_call: NA; cdr3_nt: TGCGCCAGCAGCTTGTATGCGGGGGCGGATGGCTACACCTTC; cdr3_aa: CASSLYAGADGYTF
clone_size: NA; v_call: TRBV7-3; j_call: TRBJ1-1; d_call: NA; cdr3_nt: TGTGCCAGCAGCTCTTCCCGGGGTACTGAAGCTTTCTTT; cdr3_aa: CASSSSRGTEAFF
clone_size: NA; v_call: TRBV18; j_call: TRBJ1-5; d_call: TRBD1; cdr3_nt: TGTGCCAGCTCACCTCGGACAGGTAATTTCAATCAGCCCCAGCATTTT; cdr3_aa: CASSPRTGNFNQPQHF
clone_size: NA; v_call: TRBV5-6; j_call: TRBJ1-5; d_call: NA; cdr3_nt: TGTGCCAGCAGCTTCGAAGGTAGCCAGCCCCAGCATTTT; cdr3_aa: CASSFEGSQPQHF
clone_size: NA; v_call: TRBV2; j_call: TRBJ2-7; d_call: TRBD2; cdr3_nt: TGTGCCAGCGGAGGGACTAGCGGGAGATCCGAGCAGTACTTC; cdr3_aa: CASGGTSGRSEQYF
clone_size: NA; v_call: TRBV6-1; j_call: TRBJ2-1; d_call: NA; cdr3_nt: TGTGCCAGCAGCTTTTCTTCCCCCGGCGGGTTCTTC; cdr3_aa: CASSFSSPGGFF
clone_size: NA; v_call: TRBV6-1; j_call: TRBJ1-1; d_call: NA; cdr3_nt: TGTGCCAGCACCAACAGGGATCGAGGCACTGAAGCTTTCTTT; cdr3_aa: CASTNRDRGTEAFF
clone_size: NA; v_call: TRBV19; j_call: TRBJ2-7; d_call: NA; cdr3_nt: TGTGCCAGTAGTGCCGCCCGAGGCGCGAGCTCCTACGAGCAGTACTTC; cdr3_aa: CASSAARGASSYEQYF
clone_size: NA; v_call: TRBV2; j_call: TRBJ2-3; d_call: TRBD1; cdr3_nt: TGTGCCAGCACCCGGGACAGGGGGGCAGATACGCAGTATTTT; cdr3_aa: CASTRDRGADTQYF
clone_size: NA; v_call: TRBV28; j_call: TRBJ1-5; d_call: NA; cdr3_nt: TGTGCCAGCAGTTTCGGTCAGCCCCAGCATTTT; cdr3_aa: CASSFGQPQHF
clone_size: NA; v_call: TRBV9; j_call: TRBJ2-1; d_call: NA; cdr3_nt: TGTGCCAGCAGCGTAGCTTCATCGTCCTACAATGAGCAGTTCTTC; cdr3_aa: CASSVASSSYNEQFF
clone_size: NA; v_call: TRBV10-3; j_call: TRBJ2-5; d_call: NA; cdr3_nt: TGTGCCATCAGAGGGGCTGATCCGCCTGGGCAGTACTTC; cdr3_aa: CAIRGADPPGQYF
clone_size: NA; v_call: TRBV28; j_call: TRBJ2-1; d_call: NA; cdr3_nt: TGTGCCAGCAGTTCTCCGGCGCTGCGGAACCCGCCGTTCTTC; cdr3_aa: CASSSPALRNPPFF
clone_size: once; v_call: TRBV28; j_call: TRBJ2-3; d_call: TRBD2; cdr3_nt: TGTGCCAGCAGCTCGAATCGACTAGCGGGAAGGTCCACGCAGTATTTT; cdr3_aa: CASSSNRLAGRSTQYF
clone_size: NA; v_call: TRBV7-3; j_call: TRBJ2-1; d_call: NA; cdr3_nt: TGTGCCAGCAGCTTAGTTGCGAGGGTGACCTACAATGAGCAGTTCTTC; cdr3_aa: CASSLVARVTYNEQFF
clone_size: few; v_call: TRBV19; j_call: TRBJ1-4; d_call: NA; cdr3_nt: TGTGCCAGTAGAGAGAGTAGGAGGAGTGAAAAACTGTTTTTT; cdr3_aa: CASRESRRSEKLFF
clone_size: NA; v_call: TRBV27; j_call: TRBJ1-2; d_call: NA; cdr3_nt: TGTGCCAGCAGTTATGGCAGGGGTAAGTATGGCTACACCTTC; cdr3_aa: CASSYGRGKYGYTF
clone_size: NA; v_call: TRBV5-6; j_call: TRBJ2-1; d_call: TRBD2; cdr3_nt: TGTGCCAGCAGCCCCGGGACTAACTACAATGAGCAGTTCTTC; cdr3_aa: CASSPGTNYNEQFF
clone_size: NA; v_call: TRBV7-2; j_call: TRBJ1-2; d_call: NA; cdr3_nt: TGTGCCAGCAGCTTACTAGCCTATGGCTACACCTTC; cdr3_aa: CASSLLAYGYTF
clone_size: NA; v_call: TRBV11-2; j_call: TRBJ1-2; d_call: TRBD1; cdr3_nt: TGTGCCAGCAGCTTAGGGGGACAGAAAGGGTATGGCTACACCTTC; cdr3_aa: CASSLGGQKGYGYTF
clone_size: NA; v_call: TRBV5-4; j_call: TRBJ2-1; d_call: TRBD2; cdr3_nt: TGTGCCAGCAGCCGGACTAGCGGGAGCAATGAGCAGTTCTTC; cdr3_aa: CASSRTSGSNEQFF
clone_size: NA; v_call: TRBV11-2; j_call: TRBJ2-1; d_call: NA; cdr3_nt: TGTGCCAGCAGCTTCCATCCCAAAAATGAGCAGTTCTTC; cdr3_aa: CASSFHPKNEQFF
clone_size: NA; v_call: TRBV9; j_call: TRBJ1-1; d_call: NA; cdr3_nt: TGTGCCAGCAGCGCCAGTTTGAACACTGAAGCTTTCTTT; cdr3_aa: CASSASLNTEAFF
clone_size: NA; v_call: TRBV7-3; j_call: TRBJ2-2; d_call: NA; cdr3_nt: TGTGCCAGCAGCCCCCAGGGGCGGGGTCGCACCGGGGAGCTGTTTTTT; cdr3_aa: CASSPQGRGRTGELFF
clone_size: NA; v_call: TRBV5-1; j_call: TRBJ2-5; d_call: NA; cdr3_nt: TGCGCCAGCAGCTTGGACTTAGAGACCCAGTACTTC; cdr3_aa: CASSLDLETQYF
clone_size: NA; v_call: TRBV9; j_call: TRBJ2-2; d_call: TRBD2; cdr3_nt: TGCGCCAGCAGCGTAGAACTAGCGACGAACACCGGGGAGCTGTTTTTT; cdr3_aa: CASSVELATNTGELFF
clone_size: NA; v_call: TRBV7-2; j_call: TRBJ2-7; d_call: TRBD2; cdr3_nt: TGTGCCAGCAGCTTAGCGATCGGTCGGACTAGCGGGAGATCCAACGAGCAGTACTTC; cdr3_aa: CASSLAIGRTSGRSNEQYF
clone_size: NA; v_call: TRBV6-6; j_call: TRBJ2-1; d_call: NA; cdr3_nt: TGTGCCAGCAGTTACGCCGGGGACTCCTACAATGAGCAGTTCTTC; cdr3_aa: CASSYAGDSYNEQFF
clone_size: NA; v_call: TRBV6-4; j_call: TRBJ1-4; d_call: NA; cdr3_nt: TGTGCCAGCTCCAGGGAAGCTAATGAAAAACTGTTTTTT; cdr3_aa: CASSREANEKLFF
clone_size: once; v_call: TRBV28; j_call: TRBJ2-7; d_call: NA; cdr3_nt: TGTGCCAGCAGGGGAAAACGGGGGACAACAATCTCCTACGAGCAGTACTTC; cdr3_aa: CASRGKRGTTISYEQYF
clone_size: NA; v_call: TRBV15; j_call: TRBJ2-1; d_call: TRBD2; cdr3_nt: TGTGCCACCAACTATGGGGCGGGAGGGATCAATGAGCAGTTCTTC; cdr3_aa: CATNYGAGGINEQFF
clone_size: NA; v_call: TRBV7-8; j_call: TRBJ1-1; d_call: TRBD1; cdr3_nt: TGTGCCAGCAGCTTTATGAGACAGGGGGCCAGACTAATGAACACTGAAGCTTTCTTT; cdr3_aa: CASSFMRQGARLMNTEAFF
clone_size: NA; v_call: TRBV14; j_call: TRBJ2-7; d_call: TRBD1; cdr3_nt: TGTGCCAGTGAGGGGACAGGGACTAACGAAGCCTACGAGCAGTACTTC; cdr3_aa: CASEGTGTNEAYEQYF
clone_size: NA; v_call: TRBV5-1; j_call: TRBJ1-2; d_call: NA; cdr3_nt: TGCGCCAGCAGCCCAACGACGTGGTCCGCCTATGGCTACACCTTC; cdr3_aa: CASSPTTWSAYGYTF
clone_size: NA; v_call: TRBV11-2; j_call: TRBJ1-2; d_call: TRBD1; cdr3_nt: TGTGCCAGCAGAACCGGGACAGGGGGGCGGTATGGCTACACCTTC; cdr3_aa: CASRTGTGGRYGYTF
clone_size: NA; v_call: TRBV6-1; j_call: TRBJ2-2; d_call: NA; cdr3_nt: TGTGCCAGCAGGGAACCTTTTCGGGGGAACACCGGGGAGCTGTTTTTT; cdr3_aa: CASREPFRGNTGELFF
clone_size: NA; v_call: TRBV2; j_call: TRBJ2-5; d_call: NA; cdr3_nt: TGTGCCAGCAGAGAGAGGGGTGCATTGGAGACCCAGTACTTC; cdr3_aa: CASRERGALETQYF
clone_size: few; v_call: TRBV11-2; j_call: TRBJ2-1; d_call: TRBD2; cdr3_nt: TGTGCCAGCAGCTTAGTTCTCACTAGCGGGAGAGCACGGCAGTTCTTC; cdr3_aa: CASSLVLTSGRARQFF
clone_size: NA; v_call: TRBV7-9; j_call: TRBJ1-1; d_call: NA; cdr3_nt: TGTGCCAGCAGCTTCCCCCGTACAGTCACTGAAGCTTTCTTT; cdr3_aa: CASSFPRTVTEAFF
clone_size: NA; v_call: TRBV6-5; j_call: TRBJ1-1; d_call: NA; cdr3_nt: TGTGCCAGCAGTCCACAGGGATCGAACACTGAAGCTTTCTTT; cdr3_aa: CASSPQGSNTEAFF
clone_size: NA; v_call: TRBV7-9; j_call: TRBJ2-7; d_call: NA; cdr3_nt: TGTGCCAGCAGCCCCTCCTACGAGCAGTACTTC; cdr3_aa: CASSPSYEQYF
clone_size: once; v_call: TRBV19; j_call: TRBJ2-1; d_call: NA; cdr3_nt: TGTGCCAGTAGCCCATATTCGGCATGGGCCTACAATGAGCAGTTCTTC; cdr3_aa: CASSPYSAWAYNEQFF
clone_size: NA; v_call: TRBV18; j_call: TRBJ2-5; d_call: NA; cdr3_nt: TGTGCCAGCTCACCAAATTGGCGCCAAGAGACCCAGTACTTC; cdr3_aa: CASSPNWRQETQYF
clone_size: NA; v_call: TRBV30; j_call: TRBJ2-7; d_call: NA; cdr3_nt: TGTGCCTGGAGTCCCGGGACTTCTCACGAGCAGTACTTC; cdr3_aa: CAWSPGTSHEQYF
clone_size: NA; v_call: TRBV28; j_call: TRBJ1-2; d_call: NA; cdr3_nt: TGTGCCAGCAGTTTAGATGGCTACACCTTC; cdr3_aa: CASSLDGYTF